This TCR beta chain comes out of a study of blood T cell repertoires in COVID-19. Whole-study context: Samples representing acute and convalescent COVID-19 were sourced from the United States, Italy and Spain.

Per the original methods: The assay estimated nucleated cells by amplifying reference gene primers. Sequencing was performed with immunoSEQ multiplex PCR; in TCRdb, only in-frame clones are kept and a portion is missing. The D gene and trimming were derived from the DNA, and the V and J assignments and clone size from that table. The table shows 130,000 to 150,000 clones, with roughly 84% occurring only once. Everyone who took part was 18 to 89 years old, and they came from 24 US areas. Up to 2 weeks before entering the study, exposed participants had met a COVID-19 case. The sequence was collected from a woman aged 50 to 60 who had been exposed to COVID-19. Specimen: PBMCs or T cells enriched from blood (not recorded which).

CDR3 DNA: TGTGCCTTGGGAAGTAGGGGCGCCTGCTCTGGGGCCAACGTCCTGACTTTC. This translates into CALGSRGACSGANVLTF. The chain uses TRBV30 and TRBJ2-6, with a weak D call TRBD1 (5 bases). The length of the CDR3 is 17 residues. CDR1 and CDR2 (germline): GTSNPN, SVGIG (reference sequence). The V and J ends lost 7 bases and 0 bases respectively, with 19 bases between them.